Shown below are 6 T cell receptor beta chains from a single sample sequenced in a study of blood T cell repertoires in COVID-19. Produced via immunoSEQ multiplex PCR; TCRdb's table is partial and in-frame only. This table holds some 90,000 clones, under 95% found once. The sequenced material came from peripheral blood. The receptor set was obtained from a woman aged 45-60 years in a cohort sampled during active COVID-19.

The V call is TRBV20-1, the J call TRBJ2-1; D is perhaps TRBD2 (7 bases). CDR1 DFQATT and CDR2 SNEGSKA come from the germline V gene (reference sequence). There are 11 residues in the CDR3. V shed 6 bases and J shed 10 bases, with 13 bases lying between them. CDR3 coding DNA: TGCAGTGCGAAGAAGGGGGGGGAGCAGTTCTTC. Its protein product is CSAKKGGEQFF.

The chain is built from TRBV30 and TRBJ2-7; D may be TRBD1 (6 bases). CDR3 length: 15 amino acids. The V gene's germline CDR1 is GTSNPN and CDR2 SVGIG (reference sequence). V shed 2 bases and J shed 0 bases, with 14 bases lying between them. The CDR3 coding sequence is TGTGCCTGGAGTCCCAAGACAGGTAACTCCTACGAGCAGTACTTC. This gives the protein CAWSPKTGNSYEQYF.

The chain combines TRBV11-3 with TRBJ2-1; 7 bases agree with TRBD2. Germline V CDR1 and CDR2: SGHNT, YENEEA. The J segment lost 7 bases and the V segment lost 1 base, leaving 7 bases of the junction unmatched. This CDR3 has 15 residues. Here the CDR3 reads CASSLVAGAVNEQFF. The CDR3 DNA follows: TGTGCCAGCAGCTTAGTGGCGGGAGCTGTTAATGAGCAGTTCTTC.

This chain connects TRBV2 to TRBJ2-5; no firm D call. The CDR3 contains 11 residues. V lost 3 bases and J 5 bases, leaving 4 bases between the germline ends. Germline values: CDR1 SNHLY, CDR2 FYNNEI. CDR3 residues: CASSESETQYF. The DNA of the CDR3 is TGTGCCAGCAGTGAGAGTGAGACCCAGTACTTC.

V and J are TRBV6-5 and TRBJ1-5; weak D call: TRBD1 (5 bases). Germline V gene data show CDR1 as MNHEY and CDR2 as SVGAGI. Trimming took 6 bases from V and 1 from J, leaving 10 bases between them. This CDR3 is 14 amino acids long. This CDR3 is CASRRRQSNQPQHF. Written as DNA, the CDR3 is TGTGCCAGCAGGCGACGACAGAGCAATCAGCCCCAGCATTTT.

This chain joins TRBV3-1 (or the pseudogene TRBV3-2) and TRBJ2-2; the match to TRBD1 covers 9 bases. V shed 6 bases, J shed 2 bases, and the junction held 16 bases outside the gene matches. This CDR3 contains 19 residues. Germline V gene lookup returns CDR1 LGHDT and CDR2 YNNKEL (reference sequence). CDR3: CASRHGTGQLYVNTGELFF. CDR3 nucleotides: TGTGCCAGCAGACACGGGACAGGGCAACTTTACGTAAACACCGGGGAGCTGTTTTTT.